This is a list of T cell receptor beta chains from one sample in a study of yellow fever vaccine responses in identical twins. One entry per CDR3 protein results from TCRdb running MiXCR on the RT-PCR reads. The sample holds fewer than 3,500 distinct CDR3 sequences, approximately 83% seen once. The sample was T cells from blood (PBMCs), unsorted or a sorted subset (not recorded which), taken before or after yellow fever vaccination (not recorded which). The receptors stem from a woman in her late teens or twenties who received the yellow fever vaccine. The CDR3 runs from the conserved cysteine through the conserved F or W. Fields, in order: D gene, J gene, V gene, CDR3 DNA, CDR3 protein. A D gene is named only where the DNA matches it firmly.

TRBD1,TRBJ2-7,TRBV4-1,TGCGCCAGCAGCTACCAGGGGGACGGATACGAGCAGTACTTC,CASSYQGDGYEQYF
-,TRBJ2-7,TRBV4-3,TGCGCCAGCAGCCAAGTCCCCCGGGACGAGCAGTACTTC,CASSQVPRDEQYF
-,TRBJ2-2,TRBV29-1,TGCAGCGTTGACAGAGACACCGGGGAGCTGTTTTTT,CSVDRDTGELFF
TRBD1,TRBJ2-7,TRBV11-1,TGTGCCAGCAGCTTAGCGGGGACAGGACCCTACGAGCAGTACTTC,CASSLAGTGPYEQYF
-,TRBJ1-1,TRBV29-1,TGCAGCGTTGAAGGATCTATGAACACTGAAGCTTTCTTT,CSVEGSMNTEAFF
TRBD1,TRBJ2-7,TRBV11-1,TGTGCCAGCACCAATCCGGGACAGGGGTTCGAGCAGTACTTC,CASTNPGQGFEQYF
-,TRBJ2-3,TRBV9,TGTGCCAGCAGCCTTGACTCGGGAGATACGCAGTATTTT,CASSLDSGDTQYF
-,TRBJ2-7,TRBV4-3,TGCGCCAGCAGCCACTCCAGGGCTGGGGGCTCCTACGAGCAGTACTTC,CASSHSRAGGSYEQYF
TRBD1,TRBJ2-7,TRBV28,TGTGCCAGCAGCTTATTTTTTACGGGACAGGAAGCCTACGAGCAGTACTTC,CASSLFFTGQEAYEQYF
-,TRBJ2-7,TRBV11-1,TGTGCCAGCAGCCCCGGGAGTAGCGGTTTCTCCTACGAGCAGTACTTC,CASSPGSSGFSYEQYF
TRBD2,TRBJ2-1,TRBV29-1,TGCAGCGTTGGTCGCGGGGGGAGCTACAATGAGCAGTTCTTC,CSVGRGGSYNEQFF
TRBD2,TRBJ2-5,TRBV7-9,TGTGCCAGCAGCTCCGGACTAGCGGGAGGGGTAGGGACCCAGTACTTC,CASSSGLAGGVGTQYF
TRBD1,TRBJ1-2,TRBV5-6,TGTGCCAGCAGCCCGGACAGGACTTTTAACTATGGCTACACCTTC,CASSPDRTFNYGYTF